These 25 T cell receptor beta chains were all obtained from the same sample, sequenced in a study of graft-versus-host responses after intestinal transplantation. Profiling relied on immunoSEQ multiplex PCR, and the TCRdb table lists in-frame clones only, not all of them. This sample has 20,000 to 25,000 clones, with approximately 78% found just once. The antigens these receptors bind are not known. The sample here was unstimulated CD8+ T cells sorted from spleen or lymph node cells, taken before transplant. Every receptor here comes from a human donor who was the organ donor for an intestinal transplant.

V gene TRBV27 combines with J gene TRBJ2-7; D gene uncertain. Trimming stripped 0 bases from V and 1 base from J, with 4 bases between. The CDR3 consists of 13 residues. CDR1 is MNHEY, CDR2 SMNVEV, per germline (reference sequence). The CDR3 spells CASSLSPSYEQYF. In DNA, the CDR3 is TGTGCCAGCAGTTTATCCCCATCCTACGAGCAGTACTTC.

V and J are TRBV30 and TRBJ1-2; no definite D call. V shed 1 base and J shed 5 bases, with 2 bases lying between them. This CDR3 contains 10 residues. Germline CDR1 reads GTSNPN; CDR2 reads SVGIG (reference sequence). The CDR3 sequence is CAWSGYGYTF. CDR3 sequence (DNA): TGTGCCTGGAGTGGGTATGGCTACACCTTC.

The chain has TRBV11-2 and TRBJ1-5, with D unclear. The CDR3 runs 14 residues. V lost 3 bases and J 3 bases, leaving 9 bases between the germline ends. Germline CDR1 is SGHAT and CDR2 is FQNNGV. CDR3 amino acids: CASSFGPINQPQHF. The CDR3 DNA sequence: TGTGCCAGCAGCTTCGGCCCGATCAATCAGCCCCAGCATTTT.

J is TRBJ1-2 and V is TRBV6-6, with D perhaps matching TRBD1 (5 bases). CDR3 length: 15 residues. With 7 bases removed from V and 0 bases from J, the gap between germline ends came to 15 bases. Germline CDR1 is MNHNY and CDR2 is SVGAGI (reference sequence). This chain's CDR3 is CASIPSAGSNYGYTF. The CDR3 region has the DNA TGTGCCAGCATTCCTAGCGCAGGGTCTAACTATGGCTACACCTTC.

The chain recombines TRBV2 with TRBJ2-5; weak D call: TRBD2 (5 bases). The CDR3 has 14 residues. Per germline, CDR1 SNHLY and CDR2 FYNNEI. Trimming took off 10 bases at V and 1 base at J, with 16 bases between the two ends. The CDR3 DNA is TGTGCCACCCAGAGGGCAGGCTCCCAAGAGACCCAGTACTTC. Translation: CATQRAGSQETQYF.

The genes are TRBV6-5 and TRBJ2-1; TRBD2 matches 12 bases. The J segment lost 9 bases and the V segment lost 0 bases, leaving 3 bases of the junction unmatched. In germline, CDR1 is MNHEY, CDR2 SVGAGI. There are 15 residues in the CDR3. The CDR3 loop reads CASSYSTSGRGEQFF. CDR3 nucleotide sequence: TGTGCCAGCAGTTACTCGACTAGCGGGAGAGGTGAGCAGTTCTTC.

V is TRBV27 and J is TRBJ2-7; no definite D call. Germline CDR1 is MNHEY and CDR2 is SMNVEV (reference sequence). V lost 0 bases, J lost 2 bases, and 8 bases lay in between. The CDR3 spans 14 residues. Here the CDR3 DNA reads TGTGCCAGCAGTTTATCCCCGGACGCCTACGAGCAGTACTTC. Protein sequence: CASSLSPDAYEQYF.

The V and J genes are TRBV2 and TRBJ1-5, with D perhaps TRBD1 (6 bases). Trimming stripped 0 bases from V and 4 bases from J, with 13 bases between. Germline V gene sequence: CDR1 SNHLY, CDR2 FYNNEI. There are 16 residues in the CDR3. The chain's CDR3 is CASSEARTGSNQPQHF. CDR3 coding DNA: TGTGCCAGCAGTGAAGCGCGTACAGGGTCAAATCAGCCCCAGCATTTT.

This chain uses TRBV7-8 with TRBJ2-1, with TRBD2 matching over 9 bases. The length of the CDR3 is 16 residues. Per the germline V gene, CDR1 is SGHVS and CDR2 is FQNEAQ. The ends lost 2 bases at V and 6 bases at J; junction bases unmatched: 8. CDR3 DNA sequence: TGTGCCAGCAGCTTATGGTCTAGCGGGGACCGCAATGAGCAGTTCTTC. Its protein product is CASSLWSSGDRNEQFF. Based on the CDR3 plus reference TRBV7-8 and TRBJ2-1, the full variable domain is GAGVSQSPRYKVAKRGQDVALRCDPISGHVSLFWYQQALGQGPEFLTYFQNEAQLDKSGLPSDRFFAERPEGSVSTLKIQRTQQEDSAVYLCASSLWSSGDRNEQFFGPGTRLTVL.

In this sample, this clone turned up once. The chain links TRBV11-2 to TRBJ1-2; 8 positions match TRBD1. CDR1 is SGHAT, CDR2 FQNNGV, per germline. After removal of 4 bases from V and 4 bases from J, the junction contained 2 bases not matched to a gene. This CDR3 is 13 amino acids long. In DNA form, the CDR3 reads TGTGCCAGCAGCTCACAGGGGGTCTATGGCTACACCTTC. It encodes CASSSQGVYGYTF.

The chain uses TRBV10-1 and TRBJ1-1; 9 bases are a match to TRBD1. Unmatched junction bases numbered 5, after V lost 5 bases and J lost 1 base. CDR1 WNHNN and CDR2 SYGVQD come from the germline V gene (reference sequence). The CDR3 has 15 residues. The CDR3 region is CASSPTGGANTEAFF. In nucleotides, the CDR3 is TGCGCCAGCAGTCCGACAGGGGGAGCGAACACTGAAGCTTTCTTT.

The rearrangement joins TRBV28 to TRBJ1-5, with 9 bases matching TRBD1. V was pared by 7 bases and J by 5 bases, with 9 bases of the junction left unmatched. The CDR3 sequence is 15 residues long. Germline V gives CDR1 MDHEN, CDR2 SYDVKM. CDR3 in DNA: TGTGCCAGCACCATACTCAGGACAGGGGATCAGCCCCAGCATTTT. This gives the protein CASTILRTGDQPQHF.

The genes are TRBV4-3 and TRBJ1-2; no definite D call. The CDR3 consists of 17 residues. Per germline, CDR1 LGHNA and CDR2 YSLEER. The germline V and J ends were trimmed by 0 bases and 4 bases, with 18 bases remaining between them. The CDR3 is CASSQDDSAETTYGYTF. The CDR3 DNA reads TGCGCCAGCAGCCAAGATGATTCGGCAGAAACAACCTATGGCTACACCTTC.

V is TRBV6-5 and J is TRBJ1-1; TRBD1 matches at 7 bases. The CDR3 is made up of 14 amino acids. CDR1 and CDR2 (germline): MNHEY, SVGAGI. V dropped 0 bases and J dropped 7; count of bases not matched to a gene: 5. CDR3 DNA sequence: TGTGCCAGCAGTTACTCTGAGGGGGCGGGTGAAGCTTTCTTT. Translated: CASSYSEGAGEAFF.

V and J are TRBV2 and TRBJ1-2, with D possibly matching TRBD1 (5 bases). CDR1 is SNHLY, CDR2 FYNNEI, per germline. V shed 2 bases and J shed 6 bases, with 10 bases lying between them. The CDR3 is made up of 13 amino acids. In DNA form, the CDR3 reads TGTGCCAGCAGTGAATTCGGGGGAAATGGCTACACCTTC. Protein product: CASSEFGGNGYTF.

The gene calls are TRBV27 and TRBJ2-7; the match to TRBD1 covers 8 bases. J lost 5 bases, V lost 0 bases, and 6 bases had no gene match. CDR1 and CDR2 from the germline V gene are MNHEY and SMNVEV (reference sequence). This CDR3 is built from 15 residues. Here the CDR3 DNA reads TGTGCCAGCAGTTTATCTGACAGGGGTATCAACGAGCAGTACTTC. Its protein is CASSLSDRGINEQYF.

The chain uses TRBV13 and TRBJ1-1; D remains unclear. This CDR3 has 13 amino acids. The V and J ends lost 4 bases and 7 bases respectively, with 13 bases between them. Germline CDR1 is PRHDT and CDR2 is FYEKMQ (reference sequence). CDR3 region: CASSWSRNYEAFF. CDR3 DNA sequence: TGTGCCAGCAGCTGGAGTAGGAACTATGAAGCTTTCTTT.

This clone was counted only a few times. The CDR3 DNA reads as TGCGCCAGCAGTCGCCCCGGGTGGGCGGCCTACGAGCAGTACTTC. This encodes CASSRPGWAAYEQYF. J is TRBJ2-7 and V is TRBV23-1, with D hard to call. TRBV23-1 is known as an ORF, though its function is uncertain. Trimming pared 4 bases from V and 2 bases from J, leaving 15 bases between. The CDR3 runs to 15 residues.

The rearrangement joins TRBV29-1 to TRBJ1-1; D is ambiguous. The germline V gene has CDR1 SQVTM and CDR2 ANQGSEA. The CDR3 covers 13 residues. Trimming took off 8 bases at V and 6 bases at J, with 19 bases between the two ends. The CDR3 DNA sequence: TGCAGCCCCTTGAGGAGGGAAGATGCTGAAGCTTTCTTT. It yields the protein CSPLRREDAEAFF.

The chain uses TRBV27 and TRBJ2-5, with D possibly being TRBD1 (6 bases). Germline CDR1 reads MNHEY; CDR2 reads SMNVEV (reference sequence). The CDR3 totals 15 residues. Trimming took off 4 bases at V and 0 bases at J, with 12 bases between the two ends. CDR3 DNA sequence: TGTGCCAGCAGTTATCAGGCAGGGGACCAAGAGACCCAGTACTTC. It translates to CASSYQAGDQETQYF.

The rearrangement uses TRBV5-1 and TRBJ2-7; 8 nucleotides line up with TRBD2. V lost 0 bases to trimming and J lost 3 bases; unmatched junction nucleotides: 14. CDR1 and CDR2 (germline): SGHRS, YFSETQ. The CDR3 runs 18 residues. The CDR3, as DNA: TGCGCCAGCAGCTTGGGCCCTGTGAGGAGCGGGAGAAGCTACGAGCAGTACTTC. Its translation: CASSLGPVRSGRSYEQYF.

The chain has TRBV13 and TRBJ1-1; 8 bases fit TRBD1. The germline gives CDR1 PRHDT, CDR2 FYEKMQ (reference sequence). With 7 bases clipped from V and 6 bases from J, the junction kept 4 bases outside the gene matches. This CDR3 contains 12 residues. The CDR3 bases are TGTGCCAGCACGTCAGGGGGCCCTGAAGCTTTCTTT. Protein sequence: CASTSGGPEAFF. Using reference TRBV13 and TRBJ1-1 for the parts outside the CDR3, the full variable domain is AAGVIQSPRHLIKEKRETATLKCYPIPRHDTVYWYQQGPGQDPQFLISFYEKMQSDKGSIPDRFSAQQFSDYHSELNMSSLELGDSALYFCASTSGGPEAFFGQGTRLTVV.

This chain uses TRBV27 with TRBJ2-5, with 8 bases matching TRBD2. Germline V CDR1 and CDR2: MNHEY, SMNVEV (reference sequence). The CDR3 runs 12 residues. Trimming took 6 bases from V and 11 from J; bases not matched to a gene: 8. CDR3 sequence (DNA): TGTGCCAGCAGCCTTCCCGGGAGGGTGCAGTACTTC. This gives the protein CASSLPGRVQYF.

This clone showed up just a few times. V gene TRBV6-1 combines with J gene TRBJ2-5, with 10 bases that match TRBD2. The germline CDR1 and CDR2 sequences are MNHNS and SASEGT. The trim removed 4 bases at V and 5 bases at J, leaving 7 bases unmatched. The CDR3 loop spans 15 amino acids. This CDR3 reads CASSVAGGRVETQYF. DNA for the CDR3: TGTGCCAGCAGTGTAGCGGGAGGCCGAGTGGAGACCCAGTACTTC.

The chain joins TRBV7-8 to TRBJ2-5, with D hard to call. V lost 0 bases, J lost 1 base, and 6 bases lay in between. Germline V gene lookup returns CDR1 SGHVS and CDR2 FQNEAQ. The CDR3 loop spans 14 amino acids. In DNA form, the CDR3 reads TGTGCCAGCAGCTTAGCAGGCTTCCAAGAGACCCAGTACTTC. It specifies CASSLAGFQETQYF.